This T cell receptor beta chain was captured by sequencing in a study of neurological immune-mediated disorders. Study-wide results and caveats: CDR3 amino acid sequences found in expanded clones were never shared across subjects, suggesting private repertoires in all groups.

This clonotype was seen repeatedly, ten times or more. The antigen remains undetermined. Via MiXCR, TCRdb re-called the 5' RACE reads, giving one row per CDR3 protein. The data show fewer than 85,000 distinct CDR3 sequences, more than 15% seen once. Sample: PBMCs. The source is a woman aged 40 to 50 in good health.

CDR3 loop: CASGSQGTKNIQYF. In DNA, the CDR3 is TGTGCTAGTGGTTCGCAGGGTACCAAAAACATTCAGTACTTC. This chain links TRBV12-5 with TRBJ2-4; perhaps TRBD1 as D (5 bases). This CDR3 contains 14 residues. The V gene lost 4 bases and the J gene lost 2 bases, with 9 bases spanning the gap. The V gene's germline CDR1 is LGHNT and CDR2 FRNRAP.